Following are 14 T cell receptor beta chains from one sample sequenced in a study of shared clonotypes between healthy human individuals. Naive-designated CD8 cells lacked CD45RO, were positively enriched for CCR7, and omitted terminally differentiated effector memory CD45RA+ cells. Sequenced by immunoSEQ multiplex PCR; TCRdb stores in-frame clones only, minus some. The sample consists of about 2.1 million clones, about 93% of them appearing once. Sequenced: naive CD8+ T cells from PBMCs. These receptors came from a man aged 18-30 years in good health. Some clones in this sample may be carry-over from other donors' samples.

V and J are TRBV5-1 and TRBJ2-7; a possible D gene is TRBD1 (5 bases). The CDR3 spans 14 residues. V gave up 2 bases and J gave up 0 bases, with 9 bases separating them. Germline V gene sequence: CDR1 SGHRS, CDR2 YFSETQ. CDR3 DNA sequence: TGCGCCAGCAGCTTAAGACAGAACTCCTACGAGCAGTACTTC. This encodes CASSLRQNSYEQYF.

This sequence joins TRBV27 and TRBJ2-1; D is undetermined. The CDR3 consists of 13 residues. CDR1 MNHEY and CDR2 SMNVEV come from the germline V gene (reference sequence). Trimming took off 8 bases at V and 7 bases at J, with 15 bases between the two ends. CDR3 sequence: CASHRHLGNEQFF. The CDR3 DNA reads TGTGCCAGCCACCGTCACCTAGGGAATGAGCAGTTCTTC.

This clone was counted a single time. V is TRBV6-9 and J is TRBJ2-1; D call uncertain. V shed 4 bases and J shed 2 bases, with 18 bases lying between them. CDR1 and CDR2 from the germline V gene are MNHGY and SVAAGI. The CDR3 spans 17 residues. DNA for the CDR3: TGTGCCAGCAGTTCCTTAAAAACTGTAAAGGCCTACAATGAGCAGTTCTTC. Translated, it gives CASSSLKTVKAYNEQFF.

The chain has TRBV2 and TRBJ1-2, with a possible D match to TRBD1 (6 bases). The germline V gene encodes CDR1 SNHLY and CDR2 FYNNEI. The V end lost 1 base, the J end lost 4 bases, and 19 bases lay between the germline ends. CDR3 length: 17 residues. The CDR3 is CASSEDSNRAFSYGYTF. CDR3 nucleotides: TGTGCCAGCAGTGAAGACTCAAACAGGGCGTTTAGCTATGGCTACACCTTC.

CDR3 in amino acids: CASMAGAIIDTGELFF. The CDR3 DNA is TGTGCCAGTATGGCGGGAGCAATAATTGACACCGGGGAGCTGTTTTTT. The gene calls are TRBV19 and TRBJ2-2; 7 bases line up with TRBD2. The CDR3 totals 16 residues. Per germline, CDR1 LNHDA and CDR2 SQIVND (reference sequence). J gave up 3 bases and V 7 bases, and 11 bases lay outside the gene matches.

The chain recombines TRBV6-1 with TRBJ2-7, with 8 bases identical to TRBD2. The CDR3 sequence is 16 residues long. J lost 6 bases, V lost 4 bases, and 14 bases had no gene match. Germline CDR1 and CDR2: MNHNS and SASEGT. As DNA, the CDR3 is TGTGCCAGCAGTGTCGGACCCGGGACTAGAATCAGCGAGCAGTACTTC. This codes for CASSVGPGTRISEQYF.

In its sample, this clone was seen once. The same CDR3 is also encoded by other DNA sequences in this sample. The gene calls are TRBV9 and TRBJ2-2; D not resolved. Germline-derived CDR1 and CDR2 are SGDLS and YYNGEE. V was cut by 2 bases and J by 4 bases, with 9 bases left in between. The CDR3 loop spans 14 amino acids. CDR3 region: CASSVGGRTGELFF. As DNA, the CDR3 is TGTGCCAGCAGCGTTGGCGGCCGCACCGGGGAGCTGTTTTTT.

This clone is a singleton in its sample. The chain combines TRBV2 with TRBJ1-1; possibly TRBD1 for D (6 bases). Germline V gives CDR1 SNHLY, CDR2 FYNNEI. This CDR3 region has 17 residues. V lost 6 bases, J lost 0 bases, and 20 bases lay in between. The CDR3 bases are TGTGCCAGCAGCGCCCTCGGGGGCACCGGGTTGAACACTGAAGCTTTCTTT. Its protein product is CASSALGGTGLNTEAFF.

This clone was detected a few times. The chain joins TRBV2 to TRBJ1-5, with D unresolved. Trimming took 7 bases from V and 2 from J, leaving 6 bases between them. Looked up from germline, CDR1 is SNHLY and CDR2 is FYNNEI. The CDR3 sequence is 12 residues long. This CDR3 is CASKEGNQPQHF. CDR3 nucleotides: TGTGCCAGCAAAGAGGGCAATCAGCCCCAGCATTTT.

V and J are TRBV6-5 and TRBJ2-7; no firm D call. Trimming cost V 6 bases and J 1 base, with 13 bases left between them. This CDR3 spans 14 amino acids. Looked up from germline, CDR1 is MNHEY and CDR2 is SVGAGI. The CDR3 DNA reads TGTGCCAGCAGATTCGGTTTACGGTCCTACGAGCAGTACTTC. Its protein product is CASRFGLRSYEQYF.

Here the CDR3 reads CASSLNQGRRTEAFF. For the CDR3, the DNA is TGTGCCAGCAGCTTAAATCAGGGGAGGAGAACTGAAGCTTTCTTT. The rearrangement uses TRBV13 and TRBJ1-1; a weak D match, TRBD1 (6 bases). Between the trimmed V and J ends, which lost 2 bases and 5 bases, there was a span of 15 bases. The CDR3 loop spans 15 amino acids. Germline assignment: CDR1 PRHDT and CDR2 FYEKMQ (reference sequence). Looking up the rest from reference TRBV13 and TRBJ1-1 gives the full variable domain: AAGVIQSPRHLIKEKRETATLKCYPIPRHDTVYWYQQGPGQDPQFLISFYEKMQSDKGSIPDRFSAQQFSDYHSELNMSSLELGDSALYFCASSLNQGRRTEAFFGQGTRLTVV.

The rearrangement joins TRBV27 to TRBJ2-1; D may be TRBD2 (5 bases). The CDR3 sequence is 14 residues long. V lost 3 bases, J lost 5 bases, and 11 bases lay in between. Germline CDR1 and CDR2: MNHEY and SMNVEV (reference sequence). The chain's CDR3 is CASSLPGSNNEQFF. In nucleotides, the CDR3 is TGTGCCAGCAGTTTGCCGGGGTCGAACAATGAGCAGTTCTTC.

The CDR3 nucleotides read TGTGCCAGCAGTTTTCTGGGGGTTACTAGCGGCCTCCACAACGAGCAGTACTTC. Amino acids: CASSFLGVTSGLHNEQYF. The chain recombines TRBV28 with TRBJ2-7, with 8 bases aligning to TRBD2. The CDR3 has 18 amino acids. V lost 3 bases and J lost 5; bases outside the gene matches: 18. The germline gives CDR1 MDHEN, CDR2 SYDVKM.

This clone has a handful of counts. Other DNA variants within this sample encode the same CDR3. The chain has TRBV27 and TRBJ2-7; no clear D. CDR1 is MNHEY and CDR2 is SMNVEV in the germline V gene (reference sequence). Trimming stripped 3 bases from V and 4 bases from J, with 7 bases between. The CDR3 is made up of 12 amino acids. CDR3 in DNA: TGTGCCAGCAGTTTCCTAGGGTACGAGCAGTACTTC. As protein: CASSFLGYEQYF.